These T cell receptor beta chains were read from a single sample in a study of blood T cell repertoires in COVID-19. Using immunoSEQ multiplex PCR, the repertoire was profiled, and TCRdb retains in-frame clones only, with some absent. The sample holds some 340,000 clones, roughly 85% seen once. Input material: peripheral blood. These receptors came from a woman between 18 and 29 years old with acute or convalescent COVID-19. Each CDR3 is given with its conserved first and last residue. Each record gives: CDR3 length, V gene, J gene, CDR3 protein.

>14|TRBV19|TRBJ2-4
CASRDPQGVDIQYF
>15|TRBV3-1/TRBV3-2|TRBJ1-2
CASSQDMGLNYGYTF
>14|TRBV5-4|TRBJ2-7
CASSLGQTSYEQYF
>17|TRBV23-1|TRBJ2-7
CASSQPQAGLDIYEQYF
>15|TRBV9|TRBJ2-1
CASSVGLAEDNEQFF
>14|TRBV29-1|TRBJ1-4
CSVEDQATNEKLFF
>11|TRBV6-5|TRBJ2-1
CATVSHGEQFF
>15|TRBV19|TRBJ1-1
CASSEVGQGNTEAFF
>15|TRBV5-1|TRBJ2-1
CASSTGTSGGYEQFF
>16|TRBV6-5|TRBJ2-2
CASSLASSLNTGELFF
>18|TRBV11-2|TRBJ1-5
CASSLGQDQPYSNQPQHF
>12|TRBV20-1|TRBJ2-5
CSATDRGETQYF
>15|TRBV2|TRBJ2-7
CASSEEGALEGEQYF
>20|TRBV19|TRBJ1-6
CASSMYREGEVLCINSPLHF
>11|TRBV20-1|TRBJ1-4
CSGAGNEKLFF
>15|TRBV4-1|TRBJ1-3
CASSQRQGSGNTIYF
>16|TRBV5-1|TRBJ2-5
CASSLDRVDPQETQYF
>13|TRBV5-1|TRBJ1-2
CASSRDREYGYTF
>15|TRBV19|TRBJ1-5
CASSAWDRSNQPQHF
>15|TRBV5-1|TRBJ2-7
CASSLDRGPGNEQYF
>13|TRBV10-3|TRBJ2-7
CAISESGGYEQYF
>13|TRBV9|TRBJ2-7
CASSAGHGYEQYF
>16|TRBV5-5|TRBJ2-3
CASSPFAGDPEDGQYF
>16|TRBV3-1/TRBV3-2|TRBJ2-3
CASSQETGGWADTQYF
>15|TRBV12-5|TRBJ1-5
CASAPPGASNQPQHF
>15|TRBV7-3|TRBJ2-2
CASSVTSGRGGELFF